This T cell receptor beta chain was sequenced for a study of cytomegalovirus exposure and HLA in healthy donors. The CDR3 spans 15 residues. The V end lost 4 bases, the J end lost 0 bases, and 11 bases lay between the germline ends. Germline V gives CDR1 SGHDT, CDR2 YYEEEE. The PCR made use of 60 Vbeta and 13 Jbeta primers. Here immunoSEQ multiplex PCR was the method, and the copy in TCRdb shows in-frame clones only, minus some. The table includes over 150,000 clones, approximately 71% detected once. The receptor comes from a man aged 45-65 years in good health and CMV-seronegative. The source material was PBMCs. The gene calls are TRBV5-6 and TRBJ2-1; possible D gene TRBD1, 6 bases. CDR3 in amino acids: CASSTGTNSYNEQFF. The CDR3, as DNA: TGTGCCAGCAGCACCGGGACAAACTCCTACAATGAGCAGTTCTTC.